This TCR beta chain comes out of a study of siplizumab effects on memory and regulatory T cells. Produced via immunoSEQ multiplex PCR; TCRdb's table is partial and in-frame only. In the table there are tens of thousands of clones, over 85% of which are singletons. This CDR3 spans 14 amino acids. Germline values: CDR1 SEHNR, CDR2 FQNEAQ (reference sequence). Germline trimming cut 1 base from V and 4 bases from J; bases unmatched to any gene: 0. The J gene is TRBJ2-4, the V gene TRBV7-9; TRBD1 aligns across 8 bases. Sequenced input: CD8+ T cells sorted from blood. This receptor was taken from a human donor in good health. Here the CDR3 reads CASSLDRGKNIQYF. CDR3 sequence (DNA): TGTGCCAGCAGCTTAGACAGGGGGAAAAACATTCAGTACTTC.